This note documents a single T cell receptor beta chain sequence. The data are from a study of CD8+ T cells in alopecia areata. As for treatment: oral pan-JAK inhibitor, 5-10 mg twice daily. Peripheral blood samples and lesional scalp punch biopsies were obtained from alopecia areata patients. Per the germline V gene, CDR1 is LGHNA and CDR2 is YSLEER. V trimming: 4 bases; J trimming: 6 bases; junction bases outside the gene matches: 2. The CDR3 is 14 amino acids. Following RNA extraction, reverse transcription yielded cDNA that acted as the sequencing template. Data came from immunoSEQ multiplex PCR; TCRdb stores just in-frame clones and leaves some out. The sample includes more than 90,000 clones, approximately 54% of them seen just once.

Sequences were derived from CD8+ T cells sorted from blood, sampled at week 24, from a patient treated with tofacitinib. The genes are TRBV4-3 and TRBJ2-4; 11 bases map to TRBD1. This TCR derives from a human donor with alopecia areata. CDR3 loop: CASSPGQGANIQYF. The CDR3 DNA reads TGCGCCAGCAGCCCCGGACAGGGGGCAAACATTCAGTACTTC.